The subject of this entry is one T cell receptor (beta chain). Assay used: immunoSEQ multiplex PCR; TCRdb lists only in-frame clones, some missing. The top ten clones hold less than 8% of a sample with 200,000 or so clones, around 86% of them seen once. The sample belongs to a study of blood T cell repertoires in COVID-19. This CDR3 is built from 18 residues. The gene calls are TRBV12-2 and TRBJ2-2; no DNA check was done on the table's D call, TRBD2. TRBV12-2 is recorded as a pseudogene. The sequencing sample was made of PBMCs or T cells enriched from blood (not recorded which). This receptor was identified in a man younger than 40 in a cohort exposed to, infected with or recovered from COVID-19 (not recorded which). The CDR3 nucleotides read TGTGCAAGTCGCCCCGGACTAGCGGGCGCCTTGAACACCGGGGAGCTGTTTTTT. Translating gives CASRPGLAGALNTGELFF.